This T cell receptor beta chain was obtained from a study of technical replicates of blood from several donors. Produced via immunoSEQ multiplex PCR; TCRdb's table is partial and in-frame only. The sample carries 91,000 or so clones, about 95% recorded once. V lost 6 bases to trimming and J lost 6 bases, with 15 bases between them. CDR1 MNHEY and CDR2 SMNVEV come from the germline V gene (reference sequence). The length of the CDR3 is 14 residues. The sample taken for sequencing was T cells isolated from PBMCs. The rearrangement joins TRBV27 to TRBJ1-5; D not resolved. This clonotype was obtained from a human donor in good health. The CDR3 DNA reads TGTGCCAGCAGCTATAAGGAGGGAGGTCAGCCCCAGCATTTT. Translation gives CASSYKEGGQPQHF.